These T cell receptor beta chains were read from a single sample in a study of T-cell memory formation after mild COVID-19. TCRdb used MiXCR to reprocess the 5' RACE reads, holding one entry per CDR3 protein. The repertoire holds approximately 500,000 distinct CDR3 sequences, with roughly 25% as singletons. Sequenced: PBMCs or a T cell subset sorted from them (not recorded which). These receptors were collected from an adult woman who had mild COVID-19 (a few samples of this study predate the infection). Cell type and time point are not known. CDR3s include the opening cysteine and the closing phenylalanine or tryptophan. The D gene is left open where the match is weak. A clone size is listed for some rows: how often the clone was seen (once, few, many), or a class if it is expanded.

J gene	D gene	V gene	clone size	CDR3 DNA	CDR3 protein
TRBJ2-1	NA	TRBV30	many	TGTGCCTGGAGTCGAATAGGAAATGAGCAGTTCTTC	CAWSRIGNEQFF
TRBJ2-7	NA	TRBV12-3/TRBV12-4	few	TGTGCCAGCACCATGAGCGGGCCCTTTTACGAGCAGTACTTC	CASTMSGPFYEQYF
TRBJ2-2	NA	TRBV7-6	few	TGTGCCAGCAGCTTAGCATTCGGACAGTATGAGCTGTTTTTT	CASSLAFGQYELFF
TRBJ2-7	NA	TRBV7-8	NA	TGTGCCAGCAGCTTCTTCCGCAAGGGGGAGGCCCTCTACGAGCAGTACTTC	CASSFFRKGEALYEQYF
TRBJ2-7	NA	TRBV11-2	NA	TGTGCCAGCAGCTCAAAGAAGGACTTTCTCTACGAGCAGTACTTC	CASSSKKDFLYEQYF
TRBJ2-6	NA	TRBV9	NA	TGTGCCAGCAGCGCTCGCAGGGGTTCTGGGGCCAACGTCCTGACTTTC	CASSARRGSGANVLTF
TRBJ1-4	NA	TRBV5-1	few	TGCGCCAGCAGCCAGTTCGGGGGGATACGGGAAAAACTGTTTTTT	CASSQFGGIREKLFF
TRBJ2-7	NA	TRBV27	few	TGTGCCAGCACCCCCCAGAACGGCTACGAGCAGTACTTC	CASTPQNGYEQYF
TRBJ1-4	NA	TRBV2	NA	TGTGCCAGCAGTGTGGCCGAGAATCTGTTTTTT	CASSVAENLFF
TRBJ1-2	NA	TRBV7-9	NA	TGTGCCAGCACCTCTGGGTATGGCTACACCTTC	CASTSGYGYTF
TRBJ2-1	TRBD2	TRBV27	NA	TGTGCCAGCAGTTCCCCGGGACTAGCGTTTGAGCAGTTCTTC	CASSSPGLAFEQFF
TRBJ1-1	NA	TRBV5-5	NA	TGTGCCAGCAGCTTGACTCAGGGACTCGTGAACACTGAAGCTTTCTTT	CASSLTQGLVNTEAFF